Sequencing of this T cell receptor (beta chain) was carried out in a study of Tregs in tolerant kidney transplant recipients. Sequencing used immunoSEQ multiplex PCR; TCRdb keeps in-frame clones, though not all of them. The sample holds fewer than 40,000 clones. Thawed PBMCs were FACS-sorted into unstimulated CD4+CD25+CD127- regulatory T cells, CD4+CD25- non-regulatory cells, CD4 and CD8 cells. The source is a human donor who received a combined kidney and bone marrow transplant. Sequenced here: CD8+ T cells from blood, sampled before the transplant.

This CDR3 reads CASSDSSLTEAFF. The DNA read from the CDR3 is TGTGCCAGCAGTGACTCGTCCCTCACTGAA. The rearrangement uses TRBV6-4 and TRBJ1-1, with unresolved D. The observed sequence ends 3 residues before the CDR3 terminus, with the missing tail filled in from the germline J gene. The V gene lost 0 bases and the J gene lost 4 bases, with 6 bases spanning the gap. The CDR3 sequence is 13 residues long. Germline V gives CDR1 MRHNA, CDR2 SNTAGT.